This entry lists 27 T cell receptor beta chains sequenced from one sample in a study of T cell responses to AZD1222 COVID-19 vaccine. TCRdb keeps only in-frame clones here, not all; method: immunoSEQ multiplex PCR. Of 83,000 or so clones in the sample, about 83% were seen once. Here the sequenced sample was peripheral blood, taken on day 0 of AZD1222 vaccination. These receptors all come from an adult in good health.

The rearrangement links TRBV6-5 to TRBJ2-1; maybe TRBD2 (7 bases). CDR1 and CDR2 (germline): MNHEY, SVGAGI. There are 15 residues in the CDR3. Trimming removed 6 bases from V and 3 bases from J, with 15 bases in between. The CDR3: CASSERGDYYNEQFF. For the CDR3, the DNA is TGTGCCAGCAGCGAGAGGGGGGACTACTACAATGAGCAGTTCTTC.

This chain connects TRBV6-1 to TRBJ2-5; D unclear. The germline CDR1 and CDR2 sequences are MNHNS and SASEGT. This CDR3 has 15 amino acids. Trimming took off 1 base at V and 1 base at J, with 10 bases between the two ends. This chain's CDR3 is CASSEDRAAQETQYF. The CDR3 DNA sequence: TGTGCCAGCAGTGAAGATCGGGCGGCCCAAGAGACCCAGTACTTC.

The chain joins TRBV30 to TRBJ2-3; TRBD1 aligns across 7 bases. The CDR3 consists of 11 residues. Germline assignment: CDR1 GTSNPN and CDR2 SVGIG (reference sequence). After removal of 4 bases from V and 9 bases from J, the junction contained 4 bases not matched to a gene. The CDR3 DNA sequence: TGTGCCTGGACTACAGGGGACACGCAGTATTTT. Translation: CAWTTGDTQYF. The full variable domain, its missing parts supplied by reference TRBV30 and TRBJ2-3, is SQTIHQWPATLVQPVGSPLSLECTVEGTSNPNLYWYRQAAGRGLQLLFYSVGIGQISSEVPQNLSASRPQDRQFILSSKKLLLSDSGFYLCAWTTGDTQYFGPGTRLTVL.

The chain carries TRBV11-2 and TRBJ1-3; 8 nucleotides line up with TRBD1. The CDR3 loop spans 19 amino acids. The J segment lost 0 bases and the V segment lost 4 bases, leaving 14 bases of the junction unmatched. CDR1 and CDR2 from the germline V gene are SGHAT and FQNNGV. CDR3 sequence: CASSSGGGTGRSSGNTIYF. DNA for the CDR3: TGTGCCAGCAGCTCCGGGGGGGGGACAGGCCGGAGCTCTGGAAACACCATATATTTT. Using reference TRBV11-2 and TRBJ1-3 for the parts outside the CDR3, the full variable domain is EAGVAQSPRYKIIEKRQSVAFWCNPISGHATLYWYQQILGQGPKLLIQFQNNGVVDDSQLPKDRFSAERLKGVDSTLKIQPAKLEDSAVYLCASSSGGGTGRSSGNTIYFGEGSWLTVV.

This chain connects TRBV25-1 to TRBJ2-1; 7 positions match TRBD1. The CDR3 covers 13 residues. V dropped 6 bases and J dropped 6; count of bases not matched to a gene: 5. Germline V CDR1 and CDR2: MGHDK, SYGVNS. The CDR3 loop is CASRGQLTNEQFF. The CDR3 DNA sequence: TGTGCCAGCAGGGGACAGTTGACCAATGAGCAGTTCTTC.

The chain uses TRBV7-3 and TRBJ2-3; no clear D gene. V was trimmed by 2 bases and J by 2 bases, leaving 14 bases between them. CDR3 length equals 16 residues. The germline V gene encodes CDR1 SGHTA and CDR2 FQGTGA. The CDR3 here is CASSLGSISVTDTQYF. The CDR3 DNA sequence: TGTGCCAGCAGCTTAGGTTCAATTTCCGTCACAGATACGCAGTATTTT.

This clone was detected ten times or more. The chain combines TRBV24-1 with TRBJ2-3; TRBD1 aligns across 8 bases. J was trimmed by 6 bases and V by 7 bases; bases with no gene match: 5. Germline V gene data show CDR1 as KGHDR and CDR2 as SFDVKD. The CDR3 has 13 amino acids. CDR3 region: CATRSTGADTQYF. DNA of the CDR3: TGTGCCACCAGGTCGACAGGGGCGGATACGCAGTATTTT.

This sequence joins TRBV5-1 and TRBJ1-1, with D hard to call. The CDR3 covers 15 residues. Trimming shortened V by 0 bases and J by 4 bases, and 13 bases separated the two germline ends. Germline assignment: CDR1 SGHRS and CDR2 YFSETQ. CDR3 DNA sequence: TGCGCCAGCAGCTTGGTAGAGGGTAGCACCACTGAAGCTTTCTTT. The encoded protein is CASSLVEGSTTEAFF.

This clone has a single count. The rearrangement uses TRBV7-2 and TRBJ2-7; 8 positions agree with TRBD2. V shed 3 bases, J shed 11 bases, and the junction held 6 bases outside the gene matches. From germline, CDR1 is SGHTA and CDR2 FQGNSA. This CDR3 has 12 amino acids. Written as DNA, the CDR3 is TGTGCCAGCAGCTTGGGGGCCGGGAGGGAGTACTTC. Translating it yields CASSLGAGREYF.

The rearrangement links TRBV10-1 to TRBJ2-2; TRBD2 might be the D (5 bases). Trimming took 1 base from V and 3 from J, leaving 6 bases between them. The CDR3 has 14 amino acids. From germline, CDR1 is WNHNN and CDR2 SYGVQD (reference sequence). CDR3 sequence (DNA): TGCGCCAGCAGTGAGTTGAGGGACACCGGGGAGCTGTTTTTT. This sequence encodes CASSELRDTGELFF.

The V and J genes are TRBV5-1 and TRBJ1-1; TRBD1 is a possible D gene (6 bases). Germline V gene lookup returns CDR1 SGHRS and CDR2 YFSETQ. Trimming stripped 4 bases from V and 5 bases from J, with 15 bases between. CDR3 length: 14 amino acids. The CDR3 here is CASSLTGYGTEAFF. CDR3 DNA sequence: TGCGCCAGCAGCCTAACAGGGTATGGTACTGAAGCTTTCTTT.

The J gene is TRBJ2-3, the V gene TRBV7-2; D may be TRBD1 or TRBD2 (5 bases each). The germline V gene encodes CDR1 SGHTA and CDR2 FQGNSA. Trimming shortened V by 3 bases and J by 7 bases, and 26 bases separated the two germline ends. This CDR3 comprises 18 residues. This chain's CDR3 is CASSLFPHRGRVYYTQYF. The CDR3 DNA sequence: TGTGCCAGCAGCTTGTTCCCCCACCGGGGCAGGGTTTACTATACGCAGTATTTT.

The chain is built from TRBV29-1 and TRBJ2-1; D not certain. CDR1 and CDR2 (germline): SQVTM, ANQGSEA. V was clipped by 1 base and J by 9 bases, with 7 bases between them. This CDR3 spans 11 amino acids. The CDR3 spells CSVEAVREQFF. CDR3 in DNA: TGCAGCGTTGAAGCGGTCCGTGAGCAGTTCTTC.

The V call is TRBV14, the J call TRBJ2-7; D is uncertain. V shed 3 bases and J shed 0 bases, with 9 bases lying between them. Germline V gene data show CDR1 as SGHDN and CDR2 as FVKESK. The CDR3 has 14 amino acids. The CDR3 reads CASSQLLGSYEQYF. The CDR3 DNA reads TGTGCCAGCAGCCAGTTACTTGGCTCCTACGAGCAGTACTTC.

The CDR3 DNA reads TGTGCCAGCAGTCCCCAAAGGACGGATAGGAACACTGCTTTCTTT. Translation: CASSPQRTDRNTAFF. The chain employs TRBV2 and TRBJ1-1; D not certain. CDR1 and CDR2 (germline): SNHLY, FYNNEI. Trimming shortened V by 5 bases and J by 11 bases, and 24 bases separated the two germline ends. The CDR3 contains 15 residues.

The V gene is TRBV29-1, the J gene TRBJ1-6; 8 nucleotides align to TRBD1. The CDR3 contains 18 residues. Germline V gene sequence: CDR1 SQVTM, CDR2 ANQGSEA. Trimming at V came to 6 bases and at J to 3 bases, leaving 16 bases not matched to a gene. CDR3 coding DNA: TGCAGCGTGCGGACAGGGAGTGATTCGCTGAACTATAATTCACCCCTCCACTTT. Translated, it gives CSVRTGSDSLNYNSPLHF.

The rearrangement uses TRBV7-3 and TRBJ2-1; 9 nucleotides agree with TRBD2. From germline, CDR1 is SGHTA and CDR2 FQGTGA. This CDR3 has 15 amino acids. After removal of 2 bases from V and 6 bases from J, the junction contained 5 bases not matched to a gene. The CDR3: CASSLSLAGPNEQFF. DNA of the CDR3: TGTGCCAGCAGCTTATCCCTAGCGGGACCCAATGAGCAGTTCTTC.

J is TRBJ1-6 and V is TRBV7-2, with 8 bases that match TRBD1. CDR1 and CDR2 (germline): SGHTA, FQGNSA. V was clipped by 0 bases and J by 9 bases; unmatched bases: 1. The CDR3 contains 14 residues. The CDR3 spells CASSLARGPSPLHF. The CDR3 DNA sequence: TGTGCCAGCAGCTTAGCCAGGGGGCCTTCACCCCTCCACTTT.

The chain combines TRBV7-9 with TRBJ2-7; 7 nucleotides match TRBD1. CDR1 SEHNR and CDR2 FQNEAQ come from the germline V gene (reference sequence). V lost 5 bases to trimming and J lost 2 bases; unmatched junction nucleotides: 6. This CDR3 has 14 amino acids. The CDR3 protein is CASSPRDSTYEQYF. CDR3 in DNA: TGTGCCAGCAGCCCTAGGGACAGCACCTACGAGCAGTACTTC.

This rearrangement joins TRBV11-2 to TRBJ2-2; 15 bases agree with TRBD2. Per the germline V gene, CDR1 is SGHAT and CDR2 is FQNNGV. The CDR3 runs 17 residues. The V and J ends lost 5 bases and 4 bases, in that order; junction bases with no gene match: 5. CDR3 bases: TGTGCCAGCAGCCGGACTAGCGGGAGGGCCCTCACCGGGGAGCTGTTTTTT. Its protein is CASSRTSGRALTGELFF.

This clone was seen only once. This chain joins TRBV19 and TRBJ2-3; 10 bases are shared with TRBD2. This CDR3 contains 16 residues. CDR1 and CDR2 from the germline V gene are LNHDA and SQIVND (reference sequence). The V gene end was trimmed by 3 bases and the J gene end by 1 base; junction bases not matched to a gene: 4. CDR3 residues: CASSMLLAGGTDTQYF. The CDR3 DNA is TGTGCCAGTAGTATGCTCCTAGCGGGGGGCACAGATACGCAGTATTTT.

J is TRBJ1-5 and V is TRBV19; D uncertain. Germline CDR1 reads LNHDA; CDR2 reads SQIVND (reference sequence). V was clipped by 6 bases and J by 6 bases, with 6 bases between them. CDR3 length: 11 residues. CDR3 residues: CASRSGQPQHF. CDR3 nucleotide sequence: TGTGCCAGTAGATCAGGTCAGCCCCAGCATTTT.

This clone showed up just once. The chain recombines TRBV3-1 (or the pseudogene TRBV3-2) with TRBJ2-7; 10 bases agree with TRBD1. Germline loops: CDR1 LGHDT, CDR2 YNNKEL (reference sequence). Trimming at V came to 5 bases and at J to 0 bases, leaving 4 bases not matched to a gene. The CDR3 loop spans 15 amino acids. The CDR3 DNA follows: TGTGCCAGCAGCTTCGGACAGGGGGGCTCCTACGAGCAGTACTTC. Amino acids: CASSFGQGGSYEQYF.

The genes are TRBV9 and TRBJ2-4, with D hard to call. V gave up 3 bases and J gave up 2 bases, with 9 bases separating them. The germline V gene encodes CDR1 SGDLS and CDR2 YYNGEE. The CDR3 spans 14 residues. The CDR3 region is CASSDGLPKNIQYF. The DNA of the CDR3 is TGTGCCAGCAGCGATGGATTGCCCAAAAACATTCAGTACTTC.

The count of this clone is one. The chain combines TRBV19 with TRBJ1-2; D is ambiguous. Trimming left V 3 bases short and J 0 bases short, with 5 bases between. Per the germline V gene, CDR1 is LNHDA and CDR2 is SQIVND (reference sequence). This CDR3 comprises 13 residues. CDR3 sequence (DNA): TGTGCCAGTAGTATGAGGGCTAACTATGGCTACACCTTC. This gives the protein CASSMRANYGYTF.

This clone was seen just once. This sequence joins TRBV28 and TRBJ2-1, with 9 bases identical to TRBD1. This CDR3 region has 20 residues. V lost 6 bases, J lost 3 bases, and 21 bases stayed unmatched. CDR1 is MDHEN and CDR2 is SYDVKM in the germline V gene. The CDR3 sequence is CASSHSGGTGKMINYNEQFF. CDR3 coding DNA: TGTGCCAGCAGCCATTCCGGGGGGACAGGGAAAATGATCAACTACAATGAGCAGTTCTTC.

The chain carries TRBV9 and TRBJ1-1; 10 positions match TRBD1. V dropped 5 bases and J dropped 5; count of bases not matched to a gene: 6. Germline V CDR1 and CDR2: SGDLS, YYNGEE. The CDR3 length is 14 residues. The CDR3 coding sequence is TGTGCCAGCAGGGGACAGGGGAGTAGTACTGAAGCTTTCTTT. Translated: CASRGQGSSTEAFF. Using reference TRBV9 and TRBJ1-1 for the parts outside the CDR3, the full variable domain is DSGVTQTPKHLITATGQRVTLRCSPRSGDLSVYWYQQSLDQGLQFLIQYYNGEERAKGNILERFSAQQFPDLHSELNLSSLELGDSALYFCASRGQGSSTEAFFGQGTRLTVV.